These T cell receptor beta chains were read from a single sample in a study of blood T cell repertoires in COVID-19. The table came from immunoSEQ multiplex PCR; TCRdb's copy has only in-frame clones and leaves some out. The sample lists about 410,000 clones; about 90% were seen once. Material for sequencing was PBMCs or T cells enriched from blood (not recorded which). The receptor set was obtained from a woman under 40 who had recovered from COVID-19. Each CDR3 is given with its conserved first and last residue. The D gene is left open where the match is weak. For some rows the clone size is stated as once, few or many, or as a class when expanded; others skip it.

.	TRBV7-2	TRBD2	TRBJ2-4	CASSFTPGGDIQYF	TGTGCCAGCAGCTTTACACCGGGGGGGGACATTCAGTACTTC
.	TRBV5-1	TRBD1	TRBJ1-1	CASSSGQGAGGTEAFF	TGCGCCAGCAGCTCGGGACAGGGGGCTGGAGGTACTGAAGCTTTCTTT
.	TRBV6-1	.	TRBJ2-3	CASSEMQGATQYF	TGTGCCAGCAGTGAAATGCAGGGCGCTACGCAGTATTTT
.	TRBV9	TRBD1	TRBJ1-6	CASSGTGYSPLHF	TGTGCCAGCAGCGGGACAGGTTATTCACCCCTCCACTTT
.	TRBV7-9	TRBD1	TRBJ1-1	CASSFGQGRTEAFF	TGTGCCAGCAGCTTTGGACAGGGGCGGACTGAAGCTTTCTTT
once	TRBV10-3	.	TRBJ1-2	CAISDGQSFGYTF	TGTGCCATCAGTGATGGACAGTCATTCGGCTACACCTTC
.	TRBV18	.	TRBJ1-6	CASSPNSGLRGSPLHF	TGTGCCAGCTCACCGAATTCGGGACTCCGGGGGTCACCCCTCCACTTT
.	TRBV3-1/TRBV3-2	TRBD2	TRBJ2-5	CASRPHGGAETQYF	TGTGCCAGCAGACCACACGGGGGGGCAGAGACCCAGTACTTC
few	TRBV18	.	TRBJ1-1	CASSPLPMGRGTEAFF	TGTGCCAGCTCACCCCTTCCTATGGGAAGGGGGACTGAAGCTTTCTTT
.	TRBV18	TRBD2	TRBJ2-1	CASSPWVSGTPYNEQFF	TGTGCCAGCTCACCGTGGGTTAGCGGGACCCCTTACAATGAGCAGTTCTTC
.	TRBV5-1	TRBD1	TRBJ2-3	CASSSRDRGFLDTQYF	TGCGCCAGCAGCTCCCGGGACAGGGGGTTTTTAGATACGCAGTATTTT
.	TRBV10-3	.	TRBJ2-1	CAISYRTGGTDEQFF	TGTGCCATCAGTTACCGGACTGGAGGAACGGATGAGCAGTTCTTC
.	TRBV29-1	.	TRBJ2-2	CSVEVVRGETVAGELFF	TGCAGCGTTGAAGTAGTACGGGGAGAGACGGTGGCCGGGGAGCTGTTTTTT
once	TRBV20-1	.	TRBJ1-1	CSAGGGDGNTEAFF	TGCAGTGCTGGTGGGGGGGACGGTAACACTGAAGCTTTCTTT
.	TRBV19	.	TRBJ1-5	CASSIERSSYQPQHF	TGTGCCAGTAGTATAGAGCGGTCAAGCTATCAGCCCCAGCATTTT
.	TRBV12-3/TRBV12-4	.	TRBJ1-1	CASGRRTEAFF	TGTGCCAGCGGGAGGCGGACTGAAGCTTTCTTT
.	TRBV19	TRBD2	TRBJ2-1	CASSISGVNEQFF	TGTGCCAGTAGTATAAGCGGGGTGAATGAGCAGTTCTTC
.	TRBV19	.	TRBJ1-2	CASSPTDRDNYGYTF	TGTGCCAGTAGTCCTACGGACAGAGATAACTATGGCTACACCTTC
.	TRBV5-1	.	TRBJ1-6	CASSERSSYNSPLHF	TGCGCCAGCAGCGAGAGAAGCTCCTATAATTCACCCCTCCACTTT
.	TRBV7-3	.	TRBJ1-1	CASSLTPVMNTEAFF	TGTGCCAGCAGCTTAACCCCAGTCATGAACACTGAAGCTTTCTTT
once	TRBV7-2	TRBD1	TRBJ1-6	CASRPTGEASPLHF	TGTGCCAGCAGGCCAACAGGGGAGGCTTCACCCCTCCACTTT
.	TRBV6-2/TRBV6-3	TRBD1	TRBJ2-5	CASSVYRGRETQYF	TGTGCCAGCAGTGTGTACAGGGGGCGAGAGACCCAGTACTTC
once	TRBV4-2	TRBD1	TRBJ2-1	CASSQDTAGTGLYNEQFF	TGTGCCAGCAGCCAAGATACCGCCGGGACAGGGCTCTACAATGAGCAGTTCTTC
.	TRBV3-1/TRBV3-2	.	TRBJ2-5	CASSLPGGSGVETQYF	TGTGCCAGCAGCCTCCCCGGTGGTAGCGGAGTAGAGACCCAGTACTTC
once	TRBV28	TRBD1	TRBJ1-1	CASSWDRYTEAFF	TGTGCCAGCAGTTGGGACAGGTACACTGAAGCTTTCTTT
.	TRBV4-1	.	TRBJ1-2	CASSQDFKRGVDLPYGYTF	TGCGCCAGCAGCCAAGATTTTAAGCGGGGAGTAGATCTACCGTATGGCTACACCTTC
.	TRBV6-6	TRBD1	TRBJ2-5	CASTQRQGAGETQYF	TGTGCCAGCACTCAAAGGCAGGGGGCAGGTGAGACCCAGTACTTC
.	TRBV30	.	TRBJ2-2	CASKTLEAAGELFF	TGTGCCTCCAAGACCCTAGAGGCCGCCGGGGAGCTGTTTTTT
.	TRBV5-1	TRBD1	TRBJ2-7	CASSRGGQGTYEQYF	TGCGCCAGCAGCAGAGGCGGACAGGGCACCTACGAGCAGTACTTC
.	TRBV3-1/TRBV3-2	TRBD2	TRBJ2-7	CASSQTSGGSYEQYF	TGTGCCAGCAGCCAAACTAGCGGGGGCTCCTACGAGCAGTACTTC
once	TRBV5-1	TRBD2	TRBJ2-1	CASSLAGTAGLAINEQFF	TGCGCCAGCAGCTTGGCAGGAACTGCGGGACTAGCTATCAATGAGCAGTTCTTC
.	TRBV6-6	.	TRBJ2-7	CASSLTGSYEQYF	TGTGCCAGCAGTTTAACGGGGTCCTACGAGCAGTACTTC
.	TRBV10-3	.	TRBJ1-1	CAISRGNTEAFF	TGTGCCATCAGTAGGGGGAACACTGAAGCTTTCTTT
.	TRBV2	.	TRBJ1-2	CASSVTGGSYGYTF	TGTGCCAGCAGTGTTACAGGCGGGAGCTATGGCTACACCTTC
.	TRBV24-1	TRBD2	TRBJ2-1	CATSDSTSGAYNEQFF	TGTGCCACCAGTGACTCTACTAGCGGAGCCTACAATGAGCAGTTCTTC
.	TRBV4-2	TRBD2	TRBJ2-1	CASSQSLQREVPNEQFF	TGTGCCAGCAGCCAGTCCCTTCAGCGGGAGGTCCCCAATGAGCAGTTCTTC
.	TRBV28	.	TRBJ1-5	CAITQGTLSQPQHF	TGTGCCATCACCCAGGGGACCCTAAGTCAGCCCCAGCATTTT
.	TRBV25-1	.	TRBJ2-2	CASAGEVAGELFF	TGTGCCAGTGCCGGGGAGGTGGCCGGGGAGCTGTTTTTT
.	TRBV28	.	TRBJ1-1	CASSPAAAGAFF	TGTGCCAGCAGTCCTGCGGCGGCCGGAGCTTTCTTT
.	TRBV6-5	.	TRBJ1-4	CASSSGDRVWEKLFF	TGTGCCAGCAGCTCAGGTGATCGAGTCTGGGAAAAACTGTTTTTT
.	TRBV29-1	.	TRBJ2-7	CSVSTLRTQSSYEQYF	TGCAGCGTTAGTACTTTAAGGACTCAAAGCTCCTACGAGCAGTACTTC
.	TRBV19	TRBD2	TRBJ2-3	CASSIGERGVTDTQYF	TGTGCCAGTAGTATAGGGGAGCGGGGGGTAACAGATACGCAGTATTTT
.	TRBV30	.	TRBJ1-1	CAWSIGGSTFF	TGTGCCTGGAGTATAGGGGGAAGTACTTTCTTT
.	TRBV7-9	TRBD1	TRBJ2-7	CASSAGTGEPYEQYF	TGTGCCAGCAGCGCGGGGACAGGGGAACCCTACGAGCAGTACTTC
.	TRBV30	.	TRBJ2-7	CAWSGIRGGEQYF	TGTGCCTGGAGTGGAATTAGGGGGGGTGAGCAGTACTTC
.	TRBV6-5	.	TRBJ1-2	CASSPRGRIYGYTF	TGTGCCAGCAGTCCCCGGGGGAGGATCTATGGCTACACCTTC
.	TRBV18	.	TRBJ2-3	CASSPLAFSVRTDTQYF	TGTGCCAGCTCACCATTGGCATTTAGCGTCCGCACAGATACGCAGTATTTT
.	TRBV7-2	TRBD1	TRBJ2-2	CASTGQGNTGELFF	TGTGCCAGCACGGGACAGGGAAACACCGGGGAGCTGTTTTTT
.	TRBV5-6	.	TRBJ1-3	CASSLDSSGNTIYF	TGTGCCAGCAGCTTGGATAGCTCTGGAAACACCATATATTTT
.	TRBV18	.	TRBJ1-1	CASSPQGDTEAFF	TGTGCCAGCTCACCTCAGGGTGACACTGAAGCTTTCTTT
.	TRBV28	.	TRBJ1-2	CASSLSIQGSGYTF	TGTGCCAGCAGTTTAAGCATACAGGGAAGTGGCTACACCTTC